The T cell receptor (beta chain) described here comes from a study of blood T cell repertoires in COVID-19. Study overall: Whether acute or convalescent, the COVID-19 samples came from the United States, Italy and Spain.

In the source study's methods: Reference gene primer amplification yielded estimated nucleated cell counts. Assay: immunoSEQ multiplex PCR; the TCRdb copy retains only in-frame clones and omits some. The DNA gave D and trimming, while V, J and clone size come from that table. The sample includes 350,000 to 450,000 clones, 80% to 90% of them seen just once. Germline V gene sequence: CDR1 LNHDA, CDR2 SQIVND (reference sequence). The CDR3 is 15 amino acids. V lost 7 bases, J lost 3 bases, and 7 bases stayed unmatched. This rearrangement joins TRBV19 to TRBJ2-5; 11 nucleotides agree with TRBD1. The sequencing input was PBMCs or T cells enriched from blood (not recorded which). The sequence was collected from a man aged 25-45 years who had recovered from COVID-19. The CDR3 is CASNPGTGGKETQYF. CDR3 coding DNA: TGTGCCAGTAATCCCGGGACAGGGGGGAAAGAGACCCAGTACTTC.